The clone carrying this T cell receptor (beta chain) was seen once. Antigen specificity is unknown. This sample is part of a study of a mutant IDH1 vaccine in newly diagnosed glioma. Trimming took 2 bases from V and 4 from J; bases not matched to a gene: 8. CDR3 length: 16 amino acids. Germline V gives CDR1 MGHRA, CDR2 YSYEKL. Assay: immunoSEQ multiplex PCR; the TCRdb copy retains only in-frame clones and omits some. Here the sample spans approximately 25,000 clones, around 76% being singletons. Specified time point: week 47, end of study. Each dose delivered 300 ug of mutant IDH1 20-mer peptide subcutaneously with imiquimod.

The material sequenced was PBMCs, taken from a glioma patient whose treatment included an IDH1 peptide vaccine. The J gene is TRBJ2-4, the V gene TRBV4-1; 7 bases line up with TRBD1. This TCR came from a man aged 40-49 years with glioma. Some clones in this sample may be carry-over from other donors' samples. CDR3 coding DNA: TGCGCCAGCAGCCAACCCTCGACAGGGACAAAAAACATTCAGTACTTC. Its protein product is CASSQPSTGTKNIQYF.